This T cell receptor beta chain comes out of a study of blood T cell repertoires in COVID-19. Study-level information: Acute-phase and convalescent COVID-19 samples originated in the United States, Italy and Spain. In each case, the material was cDNA or gDNA derived from T cells, B-cell-depleted T cells, or PBMCs.

The repertoire was sequenced with immunoSEQ multiplex PCR; TCRdb's copy has only in-frame clones and lacks some. The top ten clones hold roughly 5% of a sample with some 200,000 clones, around nine tenths of them seen once. This CDR3 spans 15 amino acids. The germline V gene has CDR1 LNHNV and CDR2 YYDKDF (reference sequence). The ends were cut back, 1 base at V and 7 bases at J, with 13 bases in the middle. The source material was peripheral blood. The chain recombines TRBV15 with TRBJ1-4, with D possibly TRBD1 on 5 matching bases. The TCR was taken from a woman aged 40-49 years with acute or convalescent COVID-19. The CDR3: CATSRVGGIGEKLFF. The CDR3 DNA is TGTGCCACCAGCAGAGTTGGGGGGATCGGTGAAAAACTGTTTTTT.